This TCR beta chain was obtained from a study of blood T cell repertoires in COVID-19. Study background: Some COVID-19 samples were acute and others convalescent; all came from the United States, Italy and Spain.

Some clones are missing from TCRdb's copy, which holds only in-frame ones; the method was immunoSEQ multiplex PCR. The top ten hold roughly 40% of the sample, which has approximately 64,000 clones, 88% seen once. Germline V gene lookup returns CDR1 MNHNS and CDR2 SASEGT. The CDR3 has 13 amino acids. Trimming removed 2 bases at V and 1 base at J, with 5 bases between. This rearrangement joins TRBV6-1 to TRBJ1-1; D might be TRBD1 (5 bases). Sequenced: peripheral blood. This receptor was taken from a woman aged 60 to 75 with COVID-19, enrolled during active disease. CDR3 residues: CASSEQGNTEAFF. In DNA, the CDR3 is TGTGCCAGCAGTGAACAGGGGAACACTGAAGCTTTCTTT.